This TCR beta chain was sequenced during a study of OX40 agonist ivuxolimab in advanced cancers. TCRdb's table, derived via immunoSEQ multiplex PCR, lists solely in-frame clones and lacks some. The table shows tens of thousands of clones, with about 90% occurring only once. The CDR3 runs 18 residues. Unmatched junction bases numbered 15, after V lost 4 bases and J lost 2 bases. Germline V gene lookup returns CDR1 SGHAT and CDR2 FQNNGV. This chain joins TRBV11-2 and TRBJ2-3; TRBD2 aligns across 7 bases. The material sequenced was CD4+ or CD8+ T cells sorted from blood, taken in a trial of the OX40 agonist ivuxolimab. The TCR comes from an adult with an advanced solid tumor such as melanoma, head and neck, liver or kidney cancer. For the CDR3, the DNA is TGTGCCAGCAGCTCACACCTTAGGATGGGAGGGTACACAGATACGCAGTATTTT. Amino acid sequence: CASSSHLRMGGYTDTQYF.